Listed here are 17 T cell receptor beta chains from one sample, sequenced in a study of T cell responses to AZD1222 COVID-19 vaccine. Generated by immunoSEQ multiplex PCR, the TCRdb table keeps only in-frame clones and is missing some. The repertoire holds 150,000 or so clones, with approximately 91% as singletons. Here the sequenced sample was peripheral blood, taken 28 days after the second AZD1222 dose. The origin of the receptors is an adult who received the AZD1222 COVID-19 vaccine.

A single count supports this clone. The rearrangement uses TRBV7-3 and TRBJ1-6; TRBD1 matches 7 bases. CDR1 is SGHTA and CDR2 is FQGTGA in the germline V gene. Unmatched junction bases numbered 5, after V lost 3 bases and J lost 9 bases. The CDR3 consists of 14 residues. CDR3 DNA: TGTGCCAGCAGCTTGACAGGGCCCACTTCACCCCTCCACTTT. Encoded protein: CASSLTGPTSPLHF.

The chain employs TRBV5-6 and TRBJ1-6; no clear D gene. Trimming cost V 4 bases and J 9 bases, with 17 bases left between them. Germline V gene lookup returns CDR1 SGHDT and CDR2 YYEEEE. CDR3 length: 15 amino acids. The CDR3 nucleotides read TGTGCCAGCAGCCGCGACAACCGCGCGACTTCACCCCTCCACTTT. Encoded protein: CASSRDNRATSPLHF.

The chain couples TRBV30 to TRBJ1-4; no definite D call. CDR3 size: 15 residues. The V gene lost 3 bases and the J gene lost 0 bases, with 11 bases spanning the gap. The V gene's germline CDR1 is GTSNPN and CDR2 SVGIG (reference sequence). CDR3 sequence reads: CAWRSGRATNEKLFF. In DNA form, the CDR3 reads TGTGCCTGGAGATCGGGGAGAGCAACTAATGAAAAACTGTTTTTT. The entire variable domain, with the rest obtained from reference TRBV30 and TRBJ1-4, is as follows: SQTIHQWPATLVQPVGSPLSLECTVEGTSNPNLYWYRQAAGRGLQLLFYSVGIGQISSEVPQNLSASRPQDRQFILSSKKLLLSDSGFYLCAWRSGRATNEKLFFGSGTQLSVL.

The chain joins TRBV9 to TRBJ1-2; 7 nucleotides agree with TRBD1. The CDR3 extends over 17 amino acids. The germline V gene has CDR1 SGDLS and CDR2 YYNGEE. V was pared by 0 bases and J by 4 bases, with 12 bases of the junction left unmatched. The CDR3, as DNA: TGTGCCAGCAGCGTAGGACAGGGCAGGTCGGTCGCCTATGGCTACACCTTC. Translated, it gives CASSVGQGRSVAYGYTF.

This clone was observed a single time. The rearrangement uses TRBV15 and TRBJ2-7, with 9 nucleotides matching TRBD1. V was pared by 5 bases and J by 7 bases, with 9 bases of the junction left unmatched. The CDR3 runs to 14 residues. Germline CDR1 and CDR2: LNHNV and YYDKDF (reference sequence). The CDR3 spells CATSRDRASWEQYF. The CDR3 nucleotides read TGTGCCACCAGCCGGGACAGGGCAAGCTGGGAGCAGTACTTC. The complete variable domain, with remaining parts taken from reference TRBV15 and TRBJ2-7, reads DAMVIQNPRYQVTQFGKPVTLSCSQTLNHNVMYWYQQKSSQAPKLLFHYYDKDFNNEADTPDNFQSRRPNTSFCFLDIRSPGLGDTAMYLCATSRDRASWEQYFGPGTRLTVT.

The rearrangement uses TRBV7-9 and TRBJ1-1; D is unresolved. CDR1 and CDR2 (germline): SEHNR, FQNEAQ (reference sequence). This CDR3 has 14 amino acids. V lost 2 bases to trimming and J lost 3 bases, with 10 bases between them. CDR3 coding DNA: TGTGCCAGCAGCTTAAGGTCCGGGGACACTGAAGCTTTCTTT. Translated: CASSLRSGDTEAFF.

The J gene is TRBJ2-4, the V gene TRBV5-6; 10 bases agree with TRBD1. V was pared by 4 bases and J by 7 bases, with 5 bases of the junction left unmatched. The CDR3 contains 14 residues. CDR1 and CDR2 (germline): SGHDT, YYEEEE. CDR3: CASSTWGQGNIQYF. The CDR3 region has the DNA TGTGCCAGCAGCACGTGGGGACAGGGGAACATTCAGTACTTC.

CDR3: CASRRGANTGELFF. As DNA, the CDR3 is TGTGCCAGCCGACGGGGGGCGAACACCGGGGAGCTGTTTTTT. The chain carries TRBV25-1 and TRBJ2-2; 7 bases match TRBD2. The CDR3 extends over 14 amino acids. V was pared by 8 bases and J by 0 bases, with 3 bases of the junction left unmatched. Looked up from germline, CDR1 is MGHDK and CDR2 is SYGVNS.

This chain uses TRBV7-9 with TRBJ1-1; D remains unclear. The CDR3 is 14 residues long. CDR1 is SEHNR and CDR2 is FQNEAQ in the germline V gene (reference sequence). V was shortened by 1 base and J by 0 bases, with 6 bases between the two germline ends. Here the CDR3 DNA reads TGTGCCAGCAGCTTAGACCTCTTGAACACTGAAGCTTTCTTT. The encoded protein is CASSLDLLNTEAFF. The variable domain in full, with the rest retrieved from reference TRBV7-9 and TRBJ1-1, is DTGVSQNPRHKITKRGQNVTFRCDPISEHNRLYWYRQTLGQGPEFLTYFQNEAQLEKSRLLSDRFSAERPKGSFSTLEIQRTEQGDSAMYLCASSLDLLNTEAFFGQGTRLTVV.

This sequence joins TRBV21-1 and TRBJ1-5; the table's D call TRBD1 went unverified against the DNA. TRBV21-1 is tagged as a pseudogene. The CDR3 length is 16 residues. CDR3 protein: CASSKARGGANQPQHF. The CDR3 DNA follows: TGTGCCAGCAGCAAAGCAAGGGGTGGGGCGAATCAGCCCCAGCATTTT.

The J gene is TRBJ1-1, the V gene TRBV6-2 or TRBV6-3, with D unresolved. The length of the CDR3 is 16 residues. Looked up from germline, CDR1 is MNHEY and CDR2 is SVGEGT. Trimming took 4 bases from V and 0 from J, leaving 15 bases between them. CDR3 coding DNA: TGTGCCAGCAGTTTCACGGGGTCAGTTATGAACACTGAAGCTTTCTTT. The encoded protein is CASSFTGSVMNTEAFF.

The genes are TRBV28 and TRBJ2-7; perhaps TRBD1 as D (7 bases). V was trimmed by 2 bases and J by 4 bases, leaving 12 bases between them. Germline V lookup: CDR1 MDHEN, CDR2 SYDVKM. This CDR3 region has 14 residues. The CDR3 DNA reads TGTGCCAGCAGTTTACAGGGGGGTCCTTACGAGCAGTACTTC. Translation gives CASSLQGGPYEQYF.

CDR3 sequence: CAISPQTGTGNTIYF. As DNA, the CDR3 is TGTGCCATCTCGCCTCAAACAGGGACTGGAAACACCATATATTTT. The gene calls are TRBV10-3 and TRBJ1-3; D may be TRBD1 (6 bases). The CDR3 sequence is 15 residues long. Trimming removed 8 bases at V and 2 bases at J, with 16 bases between. From germline, CDR1 is ENHRY and CDR2 SYGVKD.

The rearrangement joins TRBV6-5 to TRBJ2-7, with D perhaps TRBD1 or TRBD2 (5 bases each). The V gene lost 7 bases and the J gene lost 0 bases, with 16 bases spanning the gap. CDR1 is MNHEY and CDR2 is SVGAGI in the germline V gene. The CDR3 runs 15 residues. CDR3 sequence: CASILEADSSYEQYF. For the CDR3, the DNA is TGTGCCAGCATCCTGGAGGCCGACAGCTCCTACGAGCAGTACTTC.

This clone has only one observation. The gene calls are TRBV4-2 and TRBJ2-1, with D perhaps matching TRBD1 or TRBD2 (5 bases each). CDR1 LGHNA and CDR2 YNFKEQ come from the germline V gene. V lost 6 bases and J lost 6, with 21 bases in between. The CDR3 extends over 16 amino acids. The CDR3 DNA follows: TGTGCCAGCAGTCAAATCCGGGACCCCACGCCCAATGAGCAGTTCTTC. Its protein product is CASSQIRDPTPNEQFF.

Regarding this clone: Other DNA sequences in this sample translate to the same CDR3. V usage is TRBV20-1 and J usage is TRBJ2-5; D not resolved. CDR3 size: 11 residues. CDR1 is DFQATT and CDR2 is SNEGSKA in the germline V gene (reference sequence). V lost 3 bases and J lost 2, with 4 bases in between. Here the CDR3 reads CSASGQETQYF. For the CDR3, the DNA is TGCAGTGCTAGCGGGCAAGAGACCCAGTACTTC.

V and J are TRBV14 and TRBJ2-1; 12 nucleotides align to TRBD2. The germline gives CDR1 SGHDN, CDR2 FVKESK. V was clipped by 2 bases and J by 0 bases; unmatched bases: 5. The CDR3 loop spans 18 amino acids. CDR3 sequence reads: CASSQTGLAGRSYNEQFF. In DNA form, the CDR3 reads TGTGCCAGCAGCCAAACCGGACTAGCGGGGCGCTCCTACAATGAGCAGTTCTTC.